This TCR beta chain was retrieved from a study of CXCR3-negative and CXCR3-positive naive CD8 T cells. Whole-study findings and limits: Memory CD8+ T cell repertoires were far less diverse than both naive subsets. Naive cells that were CXCR3-negative or CXCR3-positive used TRBV-TRBJ genes alike, while memory cells diverged.

The method, 5' RACE with UMI labels, was used to prepare the TRB cDNA libraries. TCRdb re-called the 5' RACE reads and shows each CDR3 protein once, DNA omitted. The record lists 100,000 to 150,000 distinct CDR3 sequences, of which the ten most abundant hold nearly 0.5%. A word on this clonotype: Antigen specificity is unknown.

Germline V CDR1 and CDR2: KGHDR, SFDVKD. There are 17 residues in the CDR3. The TCR sequence derives from a human donor in good health. Some clones in this sample may be carry-over from other donors' samples. The V call is TRBV24-1, the J call TRBJ2-5; the TCRdb call, TRBD1, lacks DNA for checking. The sequenced sample was naive CXCR3- CD8+ T cells from blood. Subset reported: CD45RO-CCR7+CD27+CD95- naive CD8+ T cells lacking CXCR3 (TNR3-). The CDR3 here is CATSENTRDSWMETQYF.